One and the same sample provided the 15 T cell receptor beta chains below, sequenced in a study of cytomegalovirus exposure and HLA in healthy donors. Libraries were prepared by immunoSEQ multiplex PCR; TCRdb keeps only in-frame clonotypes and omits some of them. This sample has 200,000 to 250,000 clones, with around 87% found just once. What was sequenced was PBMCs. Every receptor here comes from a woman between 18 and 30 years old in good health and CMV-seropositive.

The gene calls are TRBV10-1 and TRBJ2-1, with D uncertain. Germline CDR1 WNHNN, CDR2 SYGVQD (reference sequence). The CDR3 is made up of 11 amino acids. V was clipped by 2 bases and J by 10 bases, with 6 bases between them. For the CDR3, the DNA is TGCGCCAGCAGTGAGCGGAGCGAGCAGTTCTTC. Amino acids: CASSERSEQFF.

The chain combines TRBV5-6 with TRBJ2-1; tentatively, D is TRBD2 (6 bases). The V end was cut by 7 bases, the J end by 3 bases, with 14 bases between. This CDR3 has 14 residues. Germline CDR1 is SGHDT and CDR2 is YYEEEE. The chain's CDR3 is CASGPGGSYNEQFF. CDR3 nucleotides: TGTGCCAGCGGGCCTGGGGGGAGCTACAATGAGCAGTTCTTC.

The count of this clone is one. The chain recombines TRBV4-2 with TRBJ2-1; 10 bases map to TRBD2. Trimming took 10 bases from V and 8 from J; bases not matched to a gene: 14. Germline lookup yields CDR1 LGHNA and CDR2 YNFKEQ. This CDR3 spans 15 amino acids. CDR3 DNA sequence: TGTGCCACTTCTAGCGGGAGACGTGTAATGGATGAGCAGTTCTTC. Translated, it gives CATSSGRRVMDEQFF.

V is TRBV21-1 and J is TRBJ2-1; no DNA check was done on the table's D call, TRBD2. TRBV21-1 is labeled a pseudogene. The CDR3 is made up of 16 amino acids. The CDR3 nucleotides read TGTGCCAGCAGCTATGGGCGGGAGAGCTCCTACAATGAGCAGTTCTTC. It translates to CASSYGRESSYNEQFF.

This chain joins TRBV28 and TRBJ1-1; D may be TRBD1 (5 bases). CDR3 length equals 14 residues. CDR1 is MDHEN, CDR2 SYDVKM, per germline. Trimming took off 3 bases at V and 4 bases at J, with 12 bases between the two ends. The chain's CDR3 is CASSLVGGTTEAFF. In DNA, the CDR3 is TGTGCCAGCAGTTTGGTGGGGGGTACCACTGAAGCTTTCTTT.

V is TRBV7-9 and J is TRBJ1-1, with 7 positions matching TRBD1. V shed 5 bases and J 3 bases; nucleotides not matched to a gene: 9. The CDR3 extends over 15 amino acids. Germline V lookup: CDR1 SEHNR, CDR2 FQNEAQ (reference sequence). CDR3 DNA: TGTGCCAGCAGCCCCCAGGGGGACGGTTACACTGAAGCTTTCTTT. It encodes CASSPQGDGYTEAFF.

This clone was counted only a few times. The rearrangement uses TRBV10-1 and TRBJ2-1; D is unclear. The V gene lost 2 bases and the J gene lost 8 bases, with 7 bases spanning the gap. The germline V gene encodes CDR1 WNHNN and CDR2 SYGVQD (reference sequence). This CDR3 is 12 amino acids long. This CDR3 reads CASSEVLYEQFF. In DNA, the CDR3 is TGCGCCAGCAGTGAGGTCTTGTATGAGCAGTTCTTC.

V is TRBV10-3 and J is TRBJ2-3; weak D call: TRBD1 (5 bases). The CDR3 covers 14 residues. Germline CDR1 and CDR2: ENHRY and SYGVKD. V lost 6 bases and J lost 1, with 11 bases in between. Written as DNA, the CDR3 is TGTGCCATCAGCAGGGTAATAGGCACAGATACGCAGTATTTT. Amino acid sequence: CAISRVIGTDTQYF.

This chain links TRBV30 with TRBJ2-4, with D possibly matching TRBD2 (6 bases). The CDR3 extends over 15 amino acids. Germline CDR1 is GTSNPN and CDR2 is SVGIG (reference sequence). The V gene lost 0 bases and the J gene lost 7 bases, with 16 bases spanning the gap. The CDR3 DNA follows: TGTGCCTGGAGTGTACTTCTAAGTGGGGGGAACATTCAGTACTTC. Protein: CAWSVLLSGGNIQYF.

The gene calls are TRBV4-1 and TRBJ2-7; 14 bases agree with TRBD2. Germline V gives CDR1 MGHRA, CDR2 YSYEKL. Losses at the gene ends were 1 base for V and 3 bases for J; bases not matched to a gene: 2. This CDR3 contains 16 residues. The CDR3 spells CASSQGGTSGSYEQYF. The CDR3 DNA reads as TGCGCCAGCAGCCAAGGGGGGACTAGCGGGAGCTACGAGCAGTACTTC.

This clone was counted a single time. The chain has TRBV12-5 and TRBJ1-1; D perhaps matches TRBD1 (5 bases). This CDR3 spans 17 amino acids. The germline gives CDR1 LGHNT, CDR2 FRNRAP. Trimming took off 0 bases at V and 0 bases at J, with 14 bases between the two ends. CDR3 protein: CASGLVVTDFMNTEAFF. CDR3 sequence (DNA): TGTGCTAGTGGTTTGGTGGTGACAGATTTTATGAACACTGAAGCTTTCTTT. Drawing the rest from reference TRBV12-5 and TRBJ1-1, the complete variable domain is DARVTQTPRHKVTEMGQEVTMRCQPILGHNTVFWYRQTMMQGLELLAYFRNRAPLDDSGMPKDRFSAEMPDATLATLKIQPSEPRDSAVYFCASGLVVTDFMNTEAFFGQGTRLTVV.

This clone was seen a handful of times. The CDR3 protein is CASSLGQRTYEQYF. CDR3 coding DNA: TGTGCCAGCAGCTTGGGACAGCGCACCTACGAGCAGTACTTC. The genes are TRBV5-4 and TRBJ2-7; weak D call: TRBD1 (5 bases). Germline CDR1 and CDR2: SGHNT and YYREEE (reference sequence). Trimming left V 0 bases short and J 2 bases short, with 9 bases between. CDR3 length: 14 residues.

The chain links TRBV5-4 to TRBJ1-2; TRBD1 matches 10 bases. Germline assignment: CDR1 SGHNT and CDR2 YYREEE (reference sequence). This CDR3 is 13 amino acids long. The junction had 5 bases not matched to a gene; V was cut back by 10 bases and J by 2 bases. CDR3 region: CAGGTGVNYGYTF. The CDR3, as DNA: TGTGCCGGCGGGACAGGGGTGAACTATGGCTACACCTTC.

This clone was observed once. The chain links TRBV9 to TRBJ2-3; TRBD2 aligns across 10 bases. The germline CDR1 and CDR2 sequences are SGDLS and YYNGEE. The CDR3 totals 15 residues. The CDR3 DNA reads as TGTGCACAGCGGCTCAGCGGGAGGGGAACAGATACGCAGTATTTT. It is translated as CAQRLSGRGTDTQYF.

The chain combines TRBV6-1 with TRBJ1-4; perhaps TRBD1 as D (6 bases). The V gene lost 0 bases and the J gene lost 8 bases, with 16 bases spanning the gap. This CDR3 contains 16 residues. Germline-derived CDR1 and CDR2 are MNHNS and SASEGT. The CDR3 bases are TGTGCCAGCAGTGAAGCAGGACAGATATCCGGGGAAAAACTGTTTTTT. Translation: CASSEAGQISGEKLFF.